The entry that follows covers one TCR beta chain sequence. In its sample, this clonotype was seen a few times. The antigen this receptor binds is unknown. Base qualities were left out, and no much larger clone turns up one base away. The data are from a study of blood T cells in healthy people across ages (dated by TCRdb to the mid-2010s). About the full investigation: Template switching captured roughly one uniquely barcoded TCR beta cDNA molecule per two T cells in model experiments. To track age-related changes in TCR beta repertoire diversity, the study relied on deep sequencing normalized with unique cDNA molecular identifiers. The donors were split into four age groups: young (average around 17 years), middle-aged (39), aged (roughly 65) and long-lived (approximately 80). To avoid experimental bias, donors of different ages were randomly spread across the sequencing lanes. For two donors (one aged 18 to 30 and one aged 80 or older), the study analyzed two additional independent replicas of 1 million unique cDNA reads from the same blood draw.

The library relied on 5' RACE. Sequencing relied on an Illumina HiSeq 2500. A second PCR of about 6 to 12 cycles was run with a J-beta primer mix and a sample-barcoded 5' primer. A template-switch 5' adaptor carrying 12 random nucleotides introduced a unique molecular identifier onto each TCR beta cDNA molecule. Each sample yielded at least 2.5 million CDR3-containing paired-end reads. All of the RNA was converted into first-strand cDNA using the Mint cDNA synthesis kit, with a TRBC-specific oligonucleotide serving as the primer. All cDNA was treated with uracil-DNA glycosylase and then went through a first 18-cycle PCR with the universal primers M1SS and BC2_uni_R. The authors' analysis ran thus. Normalization of each sample was performed by random selection of 1 million high-quality reads, each carrying a distinct molecular identifier. Reads with shared molecular identifiers were discarded instead of being binned into consensus sequences. MiTCR, set to a Q25 quality threshold and the strictest error-elimination algorithm, was used for CDR3 identification, clonotype clustering and error correction. Lower-bound total TCR beta diversity was estimated with a nonparametric unseen species model using Euler transformation. TCRdb's own reprocessing of the public reads used fastp at Q25 and MiXCR and kept productive beta chains. For every CDR3 protein sequence, its rows merge into one entry that carries the most common genes and DNA. The V and J calls and clone size are TCRdb's, not the authors'. This sample has hundreds of thousands of distinct CDR3 sequences in its table, and 25% to 35% of those were observed once. The ten largest clones take up around a sixth of the sample.

Results the study describes overall, beyond this receptor: Since profiling was done on bulk unsorted PBMCs, naive and antigen-experienced compartments could not be conclusively compared. A strong correlation was found between observed TCR beta diversity and the percentage of naive T cells measured by flow cytometry. Observed TCR beta diversity per million T cells fell roughly linearly with age, and a significant reduction was already apparent by age roughly 40. Because the CMV infection status of the donors was unknown, age-related changes in expanded clonotypes may potentially have been confounded. Total diversity estimates from one million sequenced T cells were considered lower bounds and underestimates. Compared with the aged group, the long-lived group had more naive CD4+ T cells, fewer expanded clones and increased TCR diversity, a pattern suggesting age selection.

The donors were roughly 38 Caucasian individuals from Russia, aged roughly 6 to 100 years, who were systemically healthy. Approximately 9.3 milliliters of peripheral blood were collected from each donor into EDTA-treated Vacutainer tubes. Ficoll-Paque density-gradient centrifugation was used to isolate PBMCs, with at least 6 million per sample. Total RNA was extracted from PBMCs with Trizol reagent, with at least 6 micrograms obtained per sample. The percentages of naive CD45RAhigh/CD27high T cells were determined by flow cytometry on a PBMC aliquot from every donor. What was sequenced was blood. The sequence derives from an elderly woman in good health.

The CDR3 protein sequence reads: CASRGLNTEAFF. The DNA reads TGTGCCAGCAGGGGCCTGAACACTGAAGCTTTCTTT. The sequence joins TRBV25-1 to TRBJ1-1; too little of a D gene remains to name it. V sheds 6 bases and J sheds 0 bases, leaving 5 bases between their ends. Its CDR3 holds 12 amino acids, cysteine through phenylalanine. Only the CDR3 part of the read is kept: 36 bases, read in frame from the first base. Per the germline V gene, MGHDK is the CDR1 and SYGVNS is the CDR2.